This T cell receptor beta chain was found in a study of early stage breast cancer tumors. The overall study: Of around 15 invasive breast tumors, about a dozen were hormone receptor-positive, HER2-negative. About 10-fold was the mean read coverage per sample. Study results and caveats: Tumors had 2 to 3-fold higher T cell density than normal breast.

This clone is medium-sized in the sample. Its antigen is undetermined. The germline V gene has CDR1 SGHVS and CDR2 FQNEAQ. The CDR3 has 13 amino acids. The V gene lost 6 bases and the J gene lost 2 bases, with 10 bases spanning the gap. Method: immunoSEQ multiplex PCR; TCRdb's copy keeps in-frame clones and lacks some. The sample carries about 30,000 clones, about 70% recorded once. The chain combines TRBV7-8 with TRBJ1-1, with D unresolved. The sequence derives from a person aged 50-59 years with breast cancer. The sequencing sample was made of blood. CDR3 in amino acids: CASSSRVNTEAFF. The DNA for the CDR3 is TGTGCCAGCAGTTCGAGGGTTAACACTGAAGCTTTCTTT.